This TCR beta chain was identified during a study of siplizumab effects on memory and regulatory T cells. Libraries were prepared by immunoSEQ multiplex PCR; TCRdb keeps only in-frame clonotypes and omits some of them. The sample includes roughly 120,000 clones, 90% to 95% seen only once; the top ten take under 2%. Of note for this clone: The antigen is not known. Distinct nucleotide sequences in the sample also encode this CDR3.

Study conclusions and caveats: Assignment of a naive or memory phenotype failed for roughly 75-97% of the proliferating CD4+ or CD8+ clones. The naive T cell population seemed more diverse than memory cells and seemed a major contributor to the alloresponse.

The sequenced sample was non-Treg CD4+ T cells sorted from blood. The TCR comes from a human donor in good health.

The CDR3 protein is CASSSGGNNEQFF. The CDR3 DNA follows: TGCGCCAGCAGCTCAGGGGGAAACAATGAGCAGTTCTTC. The V call is TRBV5-1, the J call TRBJ2-1; 7 bases map to TRBD1. The CDR3 contains 13 residues. CDR1 and CDR2 (germline): SGHRS, YFSETQ. The trim removed 3 bases at V and 5 bases at J, leaving 2 bases unmatched.